This TCR beta chain comes out of a study of CD8+ T cells in alopecia areata. Regarding the study as a whole: Sequences from scalp samples also cover resident alphabeta T cells of normal skin.

Markers including CD4, CD8alpha, NKG2D and NKG2ACE guided sorting of pooled cutaneous lymph node cells. Trimming shortened V by 0 bases and J by 1 base, and 14 bases separated the two germline ends. Germline-derived CDR1 and CDR2 are GKSSPN and SITVG. This CDR3 is built from 16 residues. As the sequencing template, cDNA was produced by extracting RNA and reverse transcribing it. Measured with immunoSEQ multiplex PCR; TCRdb has only the in-frame clones, and not every one. Sampling found under 350,000 clones, none seen once. This clone occurred a few times. Its antigen is undetermined. All gene names here are mouse names. The CDR3 is cut off 4 residues early in the read; its end comes from the germline J gene.

The clonotype originates from a C3H/HeJ mouse with alopecia areata. MHC haplotype: H2-k. V gene TRBV31 combines with J gene TRBJ2-4; D remains unclear. The material sequenced was CD4+ T cells sorted from a lymph node. The CDR3 is CAWSLGVSRGQNTLYF. The sequenced part of the CDR3 DNA is TGTGCCTGGAGTCTGGGAGTTTCCCGGGGTCAAAAC.